The source of this T cell receptor beta chain is a study of control samples from healthy donors and cancer patients. The method was immunoSEQ multiplex PCR; TCRdb's version includes in-frame clones alone and lacks a portion of them. Among about 170,000 clones listed, 94% were seen once. Germline V gene data show CDR1 as SQVTM and CDR2 as ANQGSEA. V gave up 1 base and J gave up 2 bases, with 8 bases separating them. This CDR3 region has 13 residues. The receptor comes from a woman aged 18-29 years in good health. This chain links TRBV29-1 with TRBJ1-1; D call uncertain. Sample: blood. The CDR3 region has the DNA TGCAGCGTTGAAGTCGGATTCAACACTGAAGCTTTCTTT. It yields the protein CSVEVGFNTEAFF. Looking up the rest from reference TRBV29-1 and TRBJ1-1 gives the full variable domain: SAVISQKPSRDICQRGTSLTIQCQVDSQVTMMFWYRQQPGQSLTLIATANQGSEATYESGFVIDKFPISRPNLTFSTLTVSNMSPEDSSIYLCSVEVGFNTEAFFGQGTRLTVV.